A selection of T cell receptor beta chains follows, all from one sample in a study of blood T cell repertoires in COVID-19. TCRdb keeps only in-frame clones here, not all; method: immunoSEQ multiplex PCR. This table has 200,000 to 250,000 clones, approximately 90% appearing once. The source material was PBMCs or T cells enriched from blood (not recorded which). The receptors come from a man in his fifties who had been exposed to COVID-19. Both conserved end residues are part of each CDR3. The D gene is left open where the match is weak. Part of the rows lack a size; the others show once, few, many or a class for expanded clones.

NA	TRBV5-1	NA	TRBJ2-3	TGCGCCAGCAGCACTGACAGGTATACAGATACGCAGTATTTT	CASSTDRYTDTQYF
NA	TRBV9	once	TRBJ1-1	TGTGCCAGCAGCCCTCAGCCAGGGCAGATAATCACTGAAGCTTTCTTT	CASSPQPGQIITEAFF
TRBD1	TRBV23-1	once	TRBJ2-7	TGCGCCAACGGACAGGAGTACTTC	CANGQEYF
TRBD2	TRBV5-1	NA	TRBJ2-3	TGCGCCAGCAGCTCCCCTAGCGGTCGTGGCACAGATACGCAGTATTTT	CASSSPSGRGTDTQYF
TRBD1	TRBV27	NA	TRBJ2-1	TGTGCCACCAAGCTACAGGGGGCCGAGTACAATGAGCAGTTCTTC	CATKLQGAEYNEQFF
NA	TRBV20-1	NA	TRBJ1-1	TGCAGTGCTAGTAGCCCGATGAACACTGAAGCTTTCTTT	CSASSPMNTEAFF
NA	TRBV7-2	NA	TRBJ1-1	TGTGCCAGCAGCTTACGACAGTTCATGAACACTGAAGCTTTCTTT	CASSLRQFMNTEAFF
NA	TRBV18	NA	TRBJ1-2	TGTGCCAGCTCACAGGGGGTTAAATATGGCTACACCTTC	CASSQGVKYGYTF
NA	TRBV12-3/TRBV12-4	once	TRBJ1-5	TGTGCCAGCAGTTATAGGGGAAATCAGCCCCAGCATTTT	CASSYRGNQPQHF
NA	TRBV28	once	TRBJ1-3	TGTGCCAGCAGTTTACAGGGCTCTGGAAACACCATATATTTT	CASSLQGSGNTIYF
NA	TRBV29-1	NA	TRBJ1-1	TGCAGCGTTGGCCGGGGGACGAACACTGAAGCTTTCTTT	CSVGRGTNTEAFF
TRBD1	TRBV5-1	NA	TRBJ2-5	TGCGCCAGCAGCTTGGAAGACAGGGAATTAGAGACCCAGTACTTC	CASSLEDRELETQYF
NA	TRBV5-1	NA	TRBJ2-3	TGCGCCACCGGGGATAGGTTCCCTAACACAGATACGCAGTATTTT	CATGDRFPNTDTQYF
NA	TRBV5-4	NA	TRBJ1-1	TGTGCCAGCAGCCTGGGGTTACGGGACACTGAAGCTTTCTTT	CASSLGLRDTEAFF
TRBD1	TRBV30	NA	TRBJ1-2	TGTGCCTGGAGTGTCGGGACAGTTGGCTACACCTTC	CAWSVGTVGYTF
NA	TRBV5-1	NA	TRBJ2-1	TGCGCCAGCAGACTAGCCCTATCGGACTCCTACAATGAGCAGTTCTTC	CASRLALSDSYNEQFF
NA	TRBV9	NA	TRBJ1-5	TGTGCCAGCAGTACGACAAGTGGCCGCAATCAGCCCCAGCATTTT	CASSTTSGRNQPQHF
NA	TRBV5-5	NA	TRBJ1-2	TGTGCCAGCAGCTCGCAGACCTCGGGGGGCTACACCTTC	CASSSQTSGGYTF
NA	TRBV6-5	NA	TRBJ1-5	TGTGCCAGCAGCCCCGGAAGACTCAATCAGCCCCAGCATTTT	CASSPGRLNQPQHF
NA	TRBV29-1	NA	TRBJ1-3	TGCAGCGTTGTCGCAGGGGCCTCTGGAAACACCATATATTTT	CSVVAGASGNTIYF
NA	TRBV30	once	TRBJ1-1	TGTGCCTGGAGTGTACACGGCGGGACTGAAGCTTTCTTT	CAWSVHGGTEAFF
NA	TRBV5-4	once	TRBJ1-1	TGTGCCAGCAGCCGGGGGGGGCGGGAGTTCAAGGCTGAAGCTTTCTTT	CASSRGGREFKAEAFF
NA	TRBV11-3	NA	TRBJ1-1	TGTGCCAGCAGCTTCGCCGGCGGGGAAGCTTTCTTT	CASSFAGGEAFF
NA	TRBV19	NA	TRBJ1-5	TGTGCCAGTAGTGTGGGTGGGGGGTACAATCAGCCCCAGCATTTT	CASSVGGGYNQPQHF
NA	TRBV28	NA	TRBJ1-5	TGTGCCAGCACCCTATTCAATCAGCCCCAGCATTTT	CASTLFNQPQHF
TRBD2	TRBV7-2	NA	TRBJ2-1	TGTGCCAGCAGCTTTGTGGGGAGGGGTTCCGGTGAGCAGTTCTTC	CASSFVGRGSGEQFF
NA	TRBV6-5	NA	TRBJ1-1	TGTGCCAGCAGTTCCTACAGGAGTTTTGAAGCTTTCTTT	CASSSYRSFEAFF
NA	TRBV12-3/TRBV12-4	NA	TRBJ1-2	TGTGCCAGCAGCCGCGGAGGCTATGGCTACACCTTC	CASSRGGYGYTF
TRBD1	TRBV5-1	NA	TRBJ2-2	TGCGCCAGCAGCTTTCCGACAGGGAGCACCGGGGAGCTGTTTTTT	CASSFPTGSTGELFF
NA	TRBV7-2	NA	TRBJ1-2	TGTGCCAGCAGCTTACAGGGGATACCGTGGGGCTACACCTTC	CASSLQGIPWGYTF
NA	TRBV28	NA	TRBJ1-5	TGTGCCAGCCGGGTAGGGGGACCAAATCAGCCCCAGCATTTT	CASRVGGPNQPQHF
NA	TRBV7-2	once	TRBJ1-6	TGTGCCAGCAGCTTAGACAGCCGAAATAATTCACCCCTCCACTTT	CASSLDSRNNSPLHF
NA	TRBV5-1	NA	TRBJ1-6	TGCGCCAGCAGCTTGGTGGCAGGGGATTCACCCCTCCACTTT	CASSLVAGDSPLHF
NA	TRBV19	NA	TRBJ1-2	TGTGCCAGTAGTATACACGGTCAGGCAGACTATGGCTACACCTTC	CASSIHGQADYGYTF
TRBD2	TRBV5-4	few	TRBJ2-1	TGTGCCAGCAGCGGACGGTCAGCGGGAGGGCCGGGGGATGAGCAGTTCTTC	CASSGRSAGGPGDEQFF
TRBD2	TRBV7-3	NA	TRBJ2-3	TGTGCCAGCAGCCCCGGGGGGGGAACCACAGATACGCAGTATTTT	CASSPGGGTTDTQYF
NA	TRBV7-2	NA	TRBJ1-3	TGTGCCAGCAGCTTCCAGGCGAACTCTGGAAACACCATATATTTT	CASSFQANSGNTIYF
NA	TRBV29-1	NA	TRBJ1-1	TGCAGCGTCAGGGGCCCTCACACTGAAGCTTTCTTT	CSVRGPHTEAFF